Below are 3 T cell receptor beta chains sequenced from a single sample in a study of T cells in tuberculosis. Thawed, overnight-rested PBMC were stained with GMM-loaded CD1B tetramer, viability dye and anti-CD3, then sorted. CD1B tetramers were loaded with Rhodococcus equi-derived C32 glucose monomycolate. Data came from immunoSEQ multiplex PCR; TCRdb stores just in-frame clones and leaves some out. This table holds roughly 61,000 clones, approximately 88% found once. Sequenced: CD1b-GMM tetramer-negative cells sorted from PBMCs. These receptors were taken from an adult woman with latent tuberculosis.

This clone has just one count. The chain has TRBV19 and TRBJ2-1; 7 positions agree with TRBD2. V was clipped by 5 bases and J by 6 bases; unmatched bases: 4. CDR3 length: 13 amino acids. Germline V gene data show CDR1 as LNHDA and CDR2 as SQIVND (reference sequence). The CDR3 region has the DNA TGTGCCAGTAGTGGAGGACTAGTCAATGAGCAGTTCTTC. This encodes CASSGGLVNEQFF.

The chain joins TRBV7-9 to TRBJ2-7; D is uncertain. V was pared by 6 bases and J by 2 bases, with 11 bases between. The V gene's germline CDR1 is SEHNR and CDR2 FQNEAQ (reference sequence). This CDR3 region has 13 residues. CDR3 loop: CASRPATAYEQYF. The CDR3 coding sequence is TGTGCCAGCAGACCCGCTACAGCCTACGAGCAGTACTTC.

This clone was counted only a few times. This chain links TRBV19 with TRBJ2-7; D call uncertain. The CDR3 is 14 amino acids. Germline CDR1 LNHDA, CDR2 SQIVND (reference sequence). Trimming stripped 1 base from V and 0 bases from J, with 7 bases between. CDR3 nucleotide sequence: TGTGCCAGTAGTATAGTGGGCAGCTCCTACGAGCAGTACTTC. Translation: CASSIVGSSYEQYF.